The clone carrying this T cell receptor beta chain has more than one count but fewer than ten. Antigen: not known. These data belong to a study of cytomegalovirus exposure and HLA in healthy donors. Study observations and caveats: Reports showed the classifier diagnosing cytomegalovirus status with high specificity and sensitivity. When the data were analyzed later, several of the most significant clusters appeared to be linked to common viral pathogens. Later analysis showed most CMV-associated TCR beta chains appearing HLA-restricted. TCR beta V- and J-gene trimming, according to a later analysis, was linked to a missense DCLRE1C variant.

PCR amplification relied on 60 Vbeta primers (plus 13 Jbeta primers). Sequencing was performed with immunoSEQ multiplex PCR; in TCRdb, only in-frame clones are kept and a portion is missing. The profile shows about 140,000 clones, roughly three quarters of them singletons. The CDR3 totals 16 residues. Germline V CDR1 and CDR2: MDHEN, SYDVKM. V was pared by 1 base and J by 7 bases, with 7 bases of the junction left unmatched. The chain recombines TRBV28 with TRBJ2-1; the match to TRBD2 covers 10 bases. The sample was PBMCs. The receptor's source is a man aged 18 to 29 in good health and CMV-seronegative. CDR3 sequence reads: CASSLYLAGARNEQFF. For the CDR3, the DNA is TGTGCCAGCAGTTTATACCTAGCGGGAGCTAGAAATGAGCAGTTCTTC. Looking up the rest from reference TRBV28 and TRBJ2-1 gives the full variable domain: DVKVTQSSRYLVKRTGEKVFLECVQDMDHENMFWYRQDPGLGLRLIYFSYDVKMKEKGDIPEGYSVSREKKERFSLILESASTNQTSMYLCASSLYLAGARNEQFFGPGTRLTVL.